The 23 T cell receptor beta chains below come from one sample, sequenced in a study of cytomegalovirus exposure and HLA in healthy donors. 13 Jbeta primers and 60 Vbeta primers were used for the PCR. The table came from immunoSEQ multiplex PCR; TCRdb's copy has only in-frame clones and leaves some out. The sample includes about 100,000 clones, approximately 76% of them seen just once. Sequencing used PBMCs. The receptors were sampled from a man aged 18 to 30 in good health and CMV-seronegative.

The chain uses TRBV6-5 and TRBJ2-7; 7 positions match TRBD2. CDR1 is MNHEY and CDR2 is SVGAGI in the germline V gene. Trimming took 0 bases from V and 3 from J; bases not matched to a gene: 5. The CDR3 runs to 15 residues. The CDR3 DNA follows: TGTGCCAGCAGTTACTCGAGGCGGGGGTTCTACGAGCAGTACTTC. This gives the protein CASSYSRRGFYEQYF.

The V call is TRBV19, the J call TRBJ2-4, with 7 bases fitting TRBD1. This CDR3 comprises 17 residues. The trim removed 3 bases at V and 0 bases at J, leaving 8 bases unmatched. Germline V gives CDR1 LNHDA, CDR2 SQIVND (reference sequence). In DNA form, the CDR3 reads TGTGCCAGTAGTATCGGTCGGACAGGCCTAGCCAAAAACATTCAGTACTTC. It translates to CASSIGRTGLAKNIQYF.

The V and J genes are TRBV19 and TRBJ1-1; 10 positions agree with TRBD1. J was trimmed by 8 bases and V by 3 bases; bases with no gene match: 3. Germline V lookup: CDR1 LNHDA, CDR2 SQIVND (reference sequence). The CDR3 runs to 13 residues. Written as DNA, the CDR3 is TGTGCCAGTAGTATTTGGGACAGGGGAGAAGCTTTCTTT. Its protein product is CASSIWDRGEAFF.

In the case of this clone: The junction departs from germline at one end; a sequencing error may be responsible. The rearrangement links TRBV5-8 to TRBJ1-5; TRBD1 is a possible D gene (5 bases). CDR3 size: 16 residues. The germline CDR1 and CDR2 sequences are SGHTS and YDEGEE. CDR3 region: CASSNLVRGSSQPQHF. As DNA, the CDR3 is TGTGCCAGCAGCAACCTTGTCCGGGGGTCAAGCCAGCCCCAACATTTT.

The V and J genes are TRBV19 and TRBJ2-7; 7 bases match TRBD1. The CDR3 contains 15 residues. CDR1 is LNHDA and CDR2 is SQIVND in the germline V gene (reference sequence). The trim removed 3 bases at V and 2 bases at J, leaving 7 bases unmatched. The chain's CDR3 is CASSMGDRYPYEQYF. The DNA of the CDR3 is TGTGCCAGTAGTATGGGGGACAGATATCCCTACGAGCAGTACTTC.

The rearrangement joins TRBV9 to TRBJ2-5; 7 bases line up with TRBD2. The end of the DNA aligns better with TRBJ2-7, so the J call may be wrong. CDR1 and CDR2 (germline): SGDLS, YYNGEE. There are 14 residues in the CDR3. DNA for the CDR3: TGTGCCAGCAGCCCCCACCGGGGGGTGTACGAGCAGTACTTC. This gives the protein CASSPHRGVYEQYF.

The V call is TRBV19, the J call TRBJ2-3; D perhaps matches TRBD2 (6 bases). The germline V and J ends were trimmed by 1 base and 0 bases, with 14 bases remaining between them. CDR3 size: 17 residues. From germline, CDR1 is LNHDA and CDR2 SQIVND (reference sequence). CDR3 nucleotide sequence: TGTGCCAGTAGTATAGCGGGAAAGCGGGCGAGCACAGATACGCAGTATTTT. Translated: CASSIAGKRASTDTQYF.

This chain links TRBV23-1 with TRBJ2-7; 7 bases line up with TRBD1. TRBV23-1 is treated as an ORF (open reading frame) with a function not yet certain. The CDR3 has 16 amino acids. V was clipped by 6 bases and J by 2 bases; unmatched bases: 13. CDR3 nucleotides: TGCGCCAGCAGACAGACGGACAGGAATACTACCTACGAGCAGTACTTC. Protein: CASRQTDRNTTYEQYF.

The chain couples TRBV19 to TRBJ1-5, with 9 bases lining up with TRBD1. The V and J ends lost 6 bases and 7 bases, in that order; junction bases with no gene match: 4. CDR1 LNHDA and CDR2 SQIVND come from the germline V gene (reference sequence). The CDR3 loop spans 13 amino acids. In DNA form, the CDR3 reads TGTGCCAGTAGGGACAGGGGTAAACAGCCCCAGCATTTT. Translated, it gives CASRDRGKQPQHF. Drawing the rest from reference TRBV19 and TRBJ1-5, the complete variable domain is DGGITQSPKYLFRKEGQNVTLSCEQNLNHDAMYWYRQDPGQGLRLIYYSQIVNDFQKGDIAEGYSVSREKKESFPLTVTSAQKNPTAFYLCASRDRGKQPQHFGDGTRLSIL.

The chain links TRBV5-1 to TRBJ2-7, with 12 bases lining up with TRBD1. J lost 5 bases, V lost 3 bases, and 3 bases had no gene match. The CDR3 is 14 amino acids. CDR1 and CDR2 from the germline V gene are SGHRS and YFSETQ. CDR3 sequence: CASSWGTGGDEQYF. DNA of the CDR3: TGCGCCAGCAGCTGGGGGACAGGGGGCGACGAGCAGTACTTC.

The chain joins TRBV7-3 to TRBJ2-3; the match to TRBD2 covers 13 bases. The J segment lost 4 bases and the V segment lost 5 bases, leaving 9 bases of the junction unmatched. The germline V gene has CDR1 SGHTA and CDR2 FQGTGA. The CDR3 loop spans 17 amino acids. CDR3 bases: TGTGCCAGCAGCCCTATCACTAGCGGGGGGGCCTCAGATACGCAGTATTTT. The encoded protein is CASSPITSGGASDTQYF.

The CDR3 loop is CASTYWGLGSPYEQYF. The CDR3 coding sequence is TGTGCCAGCACTTATTGGGGGCTGGGCAGTCCCTACGAGCAGTACTTC. The chain joins TRBV6-4 to TRBJ2-7; TRBD1 might be the D (6 bases). Trimming pared 7 bases from V and 2 bases from J, leaving 21 bases between. The length of the CDR3 is 16 residues. Per the germline V gene, CDR1 is MRHNA and CDR2 is SNTAGT.

The rearrangement joins TRBV14 to TRBJ2-3, with 12 positions matching TRBD2. The V segment lost 6 bases and the J segment 3 bases; nucleotides outside the gene matches: 1. This CDR3 region has 14 residues. Germline CDR1 reads SGHDN; CDR2 reads FVKESK. CDR3 in DNA: TGTGCCAGCAGGACTAGCGGGGGAACAGATACGCAGTATTTT. Translation gives CASRTSGGTDTQYF. The variable domain in full, with the rest retrieved from reference TRBV14 and TRBJ2-3, is EAGVTQFPSHSVIEKGQTVTLRCDPISGHDNLYWYRRVMGKEIKFLLHFVKESKQDESGMPNNRFLAERTGGTYSTLKVQPAELEDSGVYFCASRTSGGTDTQYFGPGTRLTVL.

The chain is built from TRBV11-2 and TRBJ2-7; D is unresolved. Germline-derived CDR1 and CDR2 are SGHAT and FQNNGV. The V gene lost 6 bases and the J gene lost 4 bases, with 7 bases spanning the gap. The CDR3 contains 11 residues. The CDR3 sequence: CASRAGYEQYF. CDR3 coding DNA: TGTGCCAGCAGAGCCGGGTACGAGCAGTACTTC.

This clone occurred a few times. The rearrangement joins TRBV27 to TRBJ1-3; D unresolved. V lost 0 bases and J 6 bases, leaving 18 bases between the germline ends. Germline V gene sequence: CDR1 MNHEY, CDR2 SMNVEV (reference sequence). This CDR3 region has 17 residues. CDR3: CASSLSMPLSTQNTIYF. DNA of the CDR3: TGTGCCAGCAGTTTATCGATGCCGCTATCCACCCAAAACACCATATATTTT.

V gene TRBV6-4 combines with J gene TRBJ2-6, with no clear D. The CDR3 is 14 amino acids. Germline V gene sequence: CDR1 MRHNA, CDR2 SNTAGT. V shed 6 bases and J shed 0 bases, with 6 bases lying between them. The CDR3 is CASSGTSGANVLTF. Written as DNA, the CDR3 is TGTGCCAGCAGCGGTACCTCTGGGGCCAACGTCCTGACTTTC.

This sequence joins TRBV4-2 and TRBJ1-5, with D possibly being TRBD1 (6 bases). The CDR3 spans 19 residues. The germline V and J ends were trimmed by 1 base and 0 bases, with 19 bases remaining between them. Germline lookup yields CDR1 LGHNA and CDR2 YNFKEQ. The DNA of the CDR3 is TGTGCCAGCAGCCAAGTTTCGGGACACTCCGTAAATAGCAATCAGCCCCAGCATTTT. Translation: CASSQVSGHSVNSNQPQHF.

In DNA form, the CDR3 reads TGTGCCAGCAGCTTACCGGGACAGGGTCTAAATTCACCCCTCCACTTT. Its translation is CASSLPGQGLNSPLHF. J is TRBJ1-6 and V is TRBV5-4; 9 bases fit TRBD1. There are 16 residues in the CDR3. Germline V gene data show CDR1 as SGHNT and CDR2 as YYREEE (reference sequence). After removal of 2 bases from V and 7 bases from J, the junction contained 7 bases not matched to a gene. Combining the CDR3 with reference TRBV5-4 and TRBJ1-6 gives the whole variable domain ETGVTQSPTHLIKTRGQQVTLRCSSQSGHNTVSWYQQALGQGPQFIFQYYREEENGRGNFPPRFSGLQFPNYSSELNVNALELDDSALYLCASSLPGQGLNSPLHFGNGTRLTVT.

The chain combines TRBV28 with TRBJ1-5, with TRBD1 identical over 8 bases. V was pared by 5 bases and J by 7 bases, with 1 base of the junction left unmatched. The CDR3 is 12 amino acids. Germline CDR1 is MDHEN and CDR2 is SYDVKM. The CDR3 loop reads CASSQGAQPQHF. The CDR3, as DNA: TGTGCCAGCAGTCAGGGGGCCCAGCCCCAGCATTTT.

This chain links TRBV7-6 with TRBJ2-2, with D perhaps matching TRBD1 (6 bases). Germline CDR1 reads SGHVS; CDR2 reads FNYEAQ. The germline V and J ends were trimmed by 1 base and 1 base, with 7 bases remaining between them. There are 15 residues in the CDR3. This chain's CDR3 is CASSLGRGNTGELFF. CDR3 bases: TGTGCCAGCAGCTTAGGCAGGGGGAACACCGGGGAGCTGTTTTTT.

The chain uses TRBV19 and TRBJ1-5, with 11 bases lining up with TRBD1. Trimming took 6 bases from V and 4 from J; bases not matched to a gene: 8. The germline V gene has CDR1 LNHDA and CDR2 SQIVND (reference sequence). The CDR3 totals 16 residues. The DNA of the CDR3 is TGTGCCAGTAGCGCTCCGGGACAGGGGGGAAATCAGCCCCAGCATTTT. Its translation is CASSAPGQGGNQPQHF.

The V call is TRBV10-1, the J call TRBJ2-7; the D gene is possibly TRBD1 (5 bases). CDR1 and CDR2 from the germline V gene are WNHNN and SYGVQD (reference sequence). With 0 bases removed from V and 7 bases from J, the gap between germline ends came to 13 bases. This CDR3 spans 14 amino acids. CDR3 region: CASSESGRAWEQYF. The CDR3 DNA sequence: TGCGCCAGCAGTGAGTCTGGCAGGGCGTGGGAGCAGTACTTC.

The chain is built from TRBV27 and TRBJ2-7; TRBD2 matches at 9 bases. The CDR3 consists of 16 residues. The trim removed 6 bases at V and 6 bases at J, leaving 15 bases unmatched. Per germline, CDR1 MNHEY and CDR2 SMNVEV (reference sequence). The CDR3 is CASSPSCRAGGCEQYF. CDR3 nucleotides: TGTGCCAGCAGCCCAAGTTGCCGAGCGGGGGGCTGCGAGCAGTACTTC.